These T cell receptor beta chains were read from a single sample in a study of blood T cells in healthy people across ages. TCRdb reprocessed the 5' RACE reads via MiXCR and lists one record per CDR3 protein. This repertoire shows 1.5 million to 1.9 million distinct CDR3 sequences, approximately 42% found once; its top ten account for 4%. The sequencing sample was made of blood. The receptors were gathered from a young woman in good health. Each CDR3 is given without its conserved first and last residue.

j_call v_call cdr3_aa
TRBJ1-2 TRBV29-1 SEDRTYGYT
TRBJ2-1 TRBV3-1 ASSQGHGTMYNEQF
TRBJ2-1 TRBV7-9 TSSLLASGINEQF
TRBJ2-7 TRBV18 ASSPGHSDEQY
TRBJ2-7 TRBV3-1 ASSQPHRGYEQY
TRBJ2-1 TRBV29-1 SVSGRRGGNEQF
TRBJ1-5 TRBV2 ASSEQGDSNQPQH
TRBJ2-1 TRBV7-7 ASSPSTAGRWNEQF
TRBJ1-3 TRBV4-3 ASSQEWGHTIY
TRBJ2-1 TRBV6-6 ASSGQGPYNEQF
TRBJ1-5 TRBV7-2 ASSPRQAPSNQPQH
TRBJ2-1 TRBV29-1 SVEERRSSEQF
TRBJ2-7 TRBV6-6 ASTRRGRNNEQY
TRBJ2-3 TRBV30 AWSRGAPSTDTQY
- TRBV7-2 ASSAGLVLSGSYNEQY
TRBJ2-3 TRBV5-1 ASSPTQWNTQY
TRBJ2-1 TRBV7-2 ASTFRRESRNEQF
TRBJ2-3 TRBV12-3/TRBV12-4 ASSSARLAGGYTDTQY
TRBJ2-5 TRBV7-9 ASSSWRDSQETQY
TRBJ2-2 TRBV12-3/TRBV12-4 ASSYRGGTGELF
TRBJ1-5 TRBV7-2 ASSLGWTLNQPQH
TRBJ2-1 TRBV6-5 ASSYFGASGSSYNEQF
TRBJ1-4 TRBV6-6 ASRGSTNEKLF
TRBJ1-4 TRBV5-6 ASSLWYGGQGNEKLF
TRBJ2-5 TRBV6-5 ASSYDGTGKTQY
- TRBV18 ASSPLAGDGETQY
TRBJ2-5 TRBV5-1 ASSQQEQETQY
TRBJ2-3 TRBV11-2 ASSKTSGVMRGAQY
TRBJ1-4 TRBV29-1 SVEEGRNEKLF
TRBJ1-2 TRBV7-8 ASSPAWDRGRLDYGYT
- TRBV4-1 ASSPWTGLASYEQY
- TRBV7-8 ASSLERGTGGEQY
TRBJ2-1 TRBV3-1 ASSQELAGGTQF
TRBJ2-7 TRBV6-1 ATSPGDHLTYEQY
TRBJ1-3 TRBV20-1 SASLGGSGNTIY
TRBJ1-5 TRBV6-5 ASRGAGQGTQPQH
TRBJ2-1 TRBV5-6 ASSLGQGSSYNEQF
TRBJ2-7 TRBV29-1 SVEEGTGQPRDEQY
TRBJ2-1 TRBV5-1 ASSLVQGAYHNEQF
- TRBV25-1 ASSDIPSNQSSYNEQY
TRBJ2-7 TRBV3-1 ASSQTRDGYYEQY
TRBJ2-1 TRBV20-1 SARGGKASSYNEQF
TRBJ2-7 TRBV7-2 ASSSLSGNSGYEQY
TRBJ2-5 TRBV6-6 ASSYRTGGETQY
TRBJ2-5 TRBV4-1 ASKGEASGYNEQY
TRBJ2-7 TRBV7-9 ASSPRGSGSFSYEQY
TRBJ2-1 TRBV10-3 AINYNRDSHEQF
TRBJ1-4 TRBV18 ASSPSPRLNEKLF
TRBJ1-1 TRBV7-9 ASSLAGRTNTEAF
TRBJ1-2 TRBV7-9 ASSIRQGAENGYT
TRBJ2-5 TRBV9 ASSLLGLAKNEQY
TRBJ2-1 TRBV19 ASSISSGGVPYNEQF
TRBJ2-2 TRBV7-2 ASSMTDGTGELF
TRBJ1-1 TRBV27 ATQFSGHKNTEAF
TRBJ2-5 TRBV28 ASSSFRTGAQETQY
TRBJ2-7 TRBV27 ASSIRSGQGRVGEQY
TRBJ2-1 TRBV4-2 ASSQGPAGVQTQF